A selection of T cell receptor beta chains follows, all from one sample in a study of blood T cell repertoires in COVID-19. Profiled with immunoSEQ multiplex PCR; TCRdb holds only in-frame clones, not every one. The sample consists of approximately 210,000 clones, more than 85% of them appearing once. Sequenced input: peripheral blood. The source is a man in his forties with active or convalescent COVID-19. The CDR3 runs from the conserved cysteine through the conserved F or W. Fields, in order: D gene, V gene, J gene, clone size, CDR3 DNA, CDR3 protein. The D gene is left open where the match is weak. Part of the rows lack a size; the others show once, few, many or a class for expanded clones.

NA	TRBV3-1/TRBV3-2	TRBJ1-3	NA	TGTGCCAGCAGCCAAAGTTTTGCCGGGACACGACGTCCTCTAAACACCATATATTTT	CASSQSFAGTRRPLNTIYF
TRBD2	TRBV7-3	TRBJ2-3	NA	TGTGCCAGCAGCCCGGGGGCGGGAGGTATTGGAGATACGCAGTATTTT	CASSPGAGGIGDTQYF
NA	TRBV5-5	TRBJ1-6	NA	TGTGCCAGCATCCCTGGCGGGTATTCCAATTCACCCCTCCACTTT	CASIPGGYSNSPLHF
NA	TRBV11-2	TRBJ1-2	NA	TGTGCCAGCAGCCTTGGGGGGGATCGTGGTGGCTACACCTTC	CASSLGGDRGGYTF
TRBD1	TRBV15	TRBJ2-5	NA	TGTGCCACCAGCAGAGATCTAACAGGGGGGGAGACCCAGTACTTC	CATSRDLTGGETQYF
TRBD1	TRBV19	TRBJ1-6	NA	TGTGCCAGCTGTACCGGGACAGGATCTCATTCACCCCTCCACTTT	CASCTGTGSHSPLHF
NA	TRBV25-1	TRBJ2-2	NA	TGTGCCAGCAGTGAGGCGCGGGACGCCCCGAACACCGGGGAGCTGTTTTTT	CASSEARDAPNTGELFF
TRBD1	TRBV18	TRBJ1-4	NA	TGTGCCAGCTCAAATTGGGACAGGCAAGCAACTAATGAAAAACTGTTTTTT	CASSNWDRQATNEKLFF
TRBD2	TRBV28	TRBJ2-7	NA	TGTGCCAGCAGTTTCGGGACTAGCGGAACGATAGTCTCCTACGAGCAGTACTTC	CASSFGTSGTIVSYEQYF
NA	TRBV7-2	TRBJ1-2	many	TGTGCCATCACAGACACTTTCCGGGGTAACTATGGCTACACCTTC	CAITDTFRGNYGYTF
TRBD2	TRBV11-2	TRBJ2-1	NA	TGTGCCAGCAGAGATAGCGGGAGCATCGGCAATGAGCAGTTCTTC	CASRDSGSIGNEQFF
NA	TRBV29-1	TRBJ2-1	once	TGCAGCGTTAACGGCGGGGCACCCAATTACAATGAGCAGTTCTTC	CSVNGGAPNYNEQFF
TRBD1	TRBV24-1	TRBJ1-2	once	TGTGCCACCAGTGGGGGACAGGGACTTCGCTATGGCTACACCTTC	CATSGGQGLRYGYTF
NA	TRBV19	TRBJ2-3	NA	TGTGCCAGTAGTATAGATCTATGGGGACACACAGATACGCAGTATTTT	CASSIDLWGHTDTQYF
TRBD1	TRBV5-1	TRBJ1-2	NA	TGCGCCAGCAGCTTGTACCCTCGGGACAGCTATGGCTACACCTTC	CASSLYPRDSYGYTF
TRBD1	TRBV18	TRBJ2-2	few	TGTGCCAGCTCACCGGGACAGGGGAACACCGGGGAGCTGTTTTTT	CASSPGQGNTGELFF
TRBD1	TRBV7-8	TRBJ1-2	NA	TGTGCCAGCAGCCCGGGACAGTATGGCTACACCTTC	CASSPGQYGYTF
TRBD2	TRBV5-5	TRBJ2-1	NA	TGTGCCAGCAGCTTCGGGACTAGCGGGAGCGATGAGCAGTTCTTC	CASSFGTSGSDEQFF
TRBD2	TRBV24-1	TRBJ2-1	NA	TGTGCCACCAGTGACAAGGGACTAAATTTGGGTGAGCAGTTCTTC	CATSDKGLNLGEQFF
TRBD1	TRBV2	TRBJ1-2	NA	TGTGCCAGCAGTATCCAGGGGGCAGGTGGCTACACCTTC	CASSIQGAGGYTF
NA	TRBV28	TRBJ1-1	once	TGTGCCAGCAGTTTATTGCTCAGGAACACTGAAGCTTTCTTT	CASSLLLRNTEAFF
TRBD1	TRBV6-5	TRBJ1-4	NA	TGTGCCAGCAGTTACGACAGGGGAGGTGAAAAACTGTTTTTT	CASSYDRGGEKLFF
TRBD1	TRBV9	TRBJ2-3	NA	TGTGCCAGCAGCGTATCTCCTCCGACAGGGGGGCCAGATACGCAGTATTTT	CASSVSPPTGGPDTQYF
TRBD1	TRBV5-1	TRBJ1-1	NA	TGCGCCAGCAGCCAATCGACAGGGAATGAAGCTTTCTTT	CASSQSTGNEAFF
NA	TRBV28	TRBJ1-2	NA	TGTGCCAGCAGTTTTTCCCCTTCTAACTATGGCTACACCTTC	CASSFSPSNYGYTF
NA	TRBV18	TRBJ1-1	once	TGTGCCAGCTCACTAGGGGTGGACACTGAAGCTTTCTTT	CASSLGVDTEAFF
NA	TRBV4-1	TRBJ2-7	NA	TGCGCCAGCAGCCAAGATCGAGGCACAGGAATTTACGCCTACGAGCAGTACTTC	CASSQDRGTGIYAYEQYF
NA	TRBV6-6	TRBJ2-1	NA	TGTGCCAGCAGTTACCCCAGTCGGGGCTCCTACAATGAGCAGTTCTTC	CASSYPSRGSYNEQFF
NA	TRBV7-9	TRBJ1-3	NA	TGTGCCAGCAGCTTGCCTATCGTAGATGGAAACACCATATATTTT	CASSLPIVDGNTIYF
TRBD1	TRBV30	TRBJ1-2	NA	TGTGCCCTGCTGGGGACAGGGGCTAACTATGGCTACACCTTC	CALLGTGANYGYTF
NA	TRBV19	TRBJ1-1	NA	TGTGCCAGTACTCTCGACGGGTACACTGAAGCTTTCTTT	CASTLDGYTEAFF
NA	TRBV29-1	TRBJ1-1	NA	TGCAGCGCCCACGGAGCGAACACTGAAGCTTTCTTT	CSAHGANTEAFF
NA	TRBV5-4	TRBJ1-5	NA	TGTGCCAGCAGCTTGTGGGACATCAATCAGCCCCAGCATTTT	CASSLWDINQPQHF
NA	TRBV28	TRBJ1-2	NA	TGTGCCAGCAGCCCTCACAGGGTAAAGGACGGCTACACCTTC	CASSPHRVKDGYTF
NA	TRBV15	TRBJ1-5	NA	TGTGCCACCAGCAGACCCGGGGATAGCAATCAGCCCCAGCATTTT	CATSRPGDSNQPQHF
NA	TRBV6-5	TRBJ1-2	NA	TGTGCCAGCAGTCCCCGGACAGACACGAGTGGCTACACCTTC	CASSPRTDTSGYTF
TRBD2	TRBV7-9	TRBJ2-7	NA	TGTGCCAGCAGCTCGGCGGGGGGGATATTCTACGAGCAGTACTTC	CASSSAGGIFYEQYF
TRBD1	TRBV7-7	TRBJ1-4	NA	TGTGCCAGCAGCTTGGACAGGTCCGGTAATGAAAAACTGTTTTTT	CASSLDRSGNEKLFF
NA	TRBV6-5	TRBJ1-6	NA	TGTGCCAGCAGTTACGGGGAAAGGGGCGCCCTCCACTTT	CASSYGERGALHF
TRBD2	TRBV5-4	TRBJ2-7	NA	TGTGCCAGCAGCCCGGAGGGACTAGCGGGAGGGGAGCAGTACTTC	CASSPEGLAGGEQYF
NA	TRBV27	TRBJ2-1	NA	TGTGCCAGCCGTTGGGCTAGGGACACCTACAATGAGCAGTTCTTC	CASRWARDTYNEQFF
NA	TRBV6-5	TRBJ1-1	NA	TGTGCCAGCAGTTACTCCGGTGGGCTACTGAACACTGAAGCTTTCTTT	CASSYSGGLLNTEAFF
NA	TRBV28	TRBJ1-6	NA	TGTGCCAGCAGTTTCAGGGGTGGGAATTCACCCCTCCACTTT	CASSFRGGNSPLHF
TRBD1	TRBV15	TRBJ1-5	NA	TGTGCCACCAGCAGAGGGACAGGGAATCAGCCCCAGCATTTT	CATSRGTGNQPQHF
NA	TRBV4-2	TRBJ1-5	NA	TGTGCCAGCAGGAGAACAGGGTCCGGTCAGCCCCAGCATTTT	CASRRTGSGQPQHF
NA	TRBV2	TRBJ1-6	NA	TGTGCCAGCAGCCCCCGGGGGTTGAGCTCCTATAATTCACCCCTCCACTTT	CASSPRGLSSYNSPLHF
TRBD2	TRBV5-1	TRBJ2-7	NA	TGCGCCAGCAGTTCCACCGGGACTAGCGTAAAAGAGGGCTCCTACGAGCAGTACTTC	CASSSTGTSVKEGSYEQYF
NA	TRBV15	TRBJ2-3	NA	TGTGCCACCAGCAGAGATCGACAGGGAGGTACAGATACGCAGTATTTT	CATSRDRQGGTDTQYF
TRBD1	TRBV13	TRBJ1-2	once	TGTGCCAGCAGCTTTACCGGGACAGAACTCAACTATGGCTACACCTTC	CASSFTGTELNYGYTF
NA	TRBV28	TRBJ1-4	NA	TGTGCCAGCTGCCACTGGGGGGGCGGCCTTAATGAAAAACTGTTTTTT	CASCHWGGGLNEKLFF
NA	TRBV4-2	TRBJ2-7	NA	TGTGCCAGCAGTTTCCAGGACATCGCCCTCGAGCAGTACTTC	CASSFQDIALEQYF
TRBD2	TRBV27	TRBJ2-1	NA	TGTGCCAGCAGGACTCTCACTAGCGGGAGGCGTGAGCAGTTCTTC	CASRTLTSGRREQFF
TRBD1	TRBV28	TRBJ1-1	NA	TGTGCCAGCAGTTTGGGACAGGGAACTGAAGCTTTCTTT	CASSLGQGTEAFF
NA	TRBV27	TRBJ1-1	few	TGTGCCAGCAAGGGACAACAGAACACTGAAGCTTTCTTT	CASKGQQNTEAFF
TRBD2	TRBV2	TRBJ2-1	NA	TGTGCGGTTCGTGGACTAGCGGCGGACAATGAGCAGTTCTTC	CAVRGLAADNEQFF
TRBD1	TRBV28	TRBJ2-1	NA	TGTGCCAGCAGTGATCCCGGACAGGGCTTGTATGAGCAGTTCTTC	CASSDPGQGLYEQFF
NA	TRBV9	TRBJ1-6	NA	TGTGCCAGCAGCTCCCTAGGGAGAGAATACAGTATTTCACCCCTCCACTTT	CASSSLGREYSISPLHF
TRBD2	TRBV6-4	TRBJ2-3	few	TGTGCCAGCAGTGACTCTAGCGGGGGGCCAGATACGCAGTATTTT	CASSDSSGGPDTQYF
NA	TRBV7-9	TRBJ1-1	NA	TGTGCCAGCAGCTTGAGGTGGAACACTGAAGCTTTCTTT	CASSLRWNTEAFF
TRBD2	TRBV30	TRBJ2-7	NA	TGTGCCTGGAGGGGACTAGCGGGCGTGCGCGAGCAGTACTTC	CAWRGLAGVREQYF